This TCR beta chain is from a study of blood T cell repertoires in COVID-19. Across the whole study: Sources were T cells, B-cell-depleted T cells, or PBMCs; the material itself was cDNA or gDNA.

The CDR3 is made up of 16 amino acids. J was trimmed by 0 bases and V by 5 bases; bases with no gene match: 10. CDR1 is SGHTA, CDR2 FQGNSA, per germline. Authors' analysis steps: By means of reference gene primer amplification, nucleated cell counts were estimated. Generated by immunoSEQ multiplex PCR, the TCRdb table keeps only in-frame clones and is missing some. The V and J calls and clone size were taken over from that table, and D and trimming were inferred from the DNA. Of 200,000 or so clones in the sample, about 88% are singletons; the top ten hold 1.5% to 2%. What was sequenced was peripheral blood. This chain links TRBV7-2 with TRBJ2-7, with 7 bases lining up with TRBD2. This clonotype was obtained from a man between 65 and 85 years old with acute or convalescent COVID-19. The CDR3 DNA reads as TGTGCCAGCAGCCCCGATAGCGGGTTCAGCTCCTACGAGCAGTACTTC. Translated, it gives CASSPDSGFSSYEQYF.